The T cell receptor (beta chain) under discussion was sequenced for a study of cytomegalovirus exposure and HLA in healthy donors. Amplification used 60 Vbeta primers and 13 Jbeta primers. Profiling relied on immunoSEQ multiplex PCR, and the TCRdb table lists in-frame clones only, not all of them. The sample consists of about 140,000 clones, just over 70% of them appearing once. The CDR3 contains 12 residues. The V gene end was trimmed by 2 bases and the J gene end by 10 bases; junction bases not matched to a gene: 7. CDR1 and CDR2 from the germline V gene are GTSNPN and SVGIG (reference sequence). The clonotype was recovered from a woman in her twenties or thirties in good health and CMV-seronegative. Sequenced: PBMCs. The genes are TRBV30 and TRBJ1-1; 7 nucleotides match TRBD1. The CDR3 protein is CAWSTGSGGAFF. CDR3 DNA sequence: TGTGCCTGGAGTACGGGGTCAGGGGGAGCTTTCTTT.